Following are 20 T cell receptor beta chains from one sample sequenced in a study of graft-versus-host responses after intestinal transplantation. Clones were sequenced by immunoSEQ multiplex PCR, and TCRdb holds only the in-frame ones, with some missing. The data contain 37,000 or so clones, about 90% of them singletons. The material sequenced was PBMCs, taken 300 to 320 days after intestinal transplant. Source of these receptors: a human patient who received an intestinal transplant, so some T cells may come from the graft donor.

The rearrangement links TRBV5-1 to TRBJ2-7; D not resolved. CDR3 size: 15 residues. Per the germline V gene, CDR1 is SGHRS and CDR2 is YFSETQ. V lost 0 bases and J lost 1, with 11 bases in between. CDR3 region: CASSLVVFNSYEQYF. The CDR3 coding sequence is TGCGCCAGCAGCTTGGTTGTGTTCAATTCCTACGAGCAGTACTTC.

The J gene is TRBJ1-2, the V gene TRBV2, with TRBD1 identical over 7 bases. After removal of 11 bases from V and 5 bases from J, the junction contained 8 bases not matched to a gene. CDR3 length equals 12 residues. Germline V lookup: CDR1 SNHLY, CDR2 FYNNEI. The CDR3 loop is CAGRTGAYGYTF. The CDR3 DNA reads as TGTGCCGGGCGGACAGGAGCATATGGCTACACCTTC. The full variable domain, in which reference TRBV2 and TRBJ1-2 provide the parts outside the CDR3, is EPEVTQTPSHQVTQMGQEVILRCVPISNHLYFYWYRQILGQKVEFLVSFYNNEISEKSEIFDDQFSVERPDGSNFTLKIRSTKLEDSAMYFCAGRTGAYGYTFGSGTRLTVV.

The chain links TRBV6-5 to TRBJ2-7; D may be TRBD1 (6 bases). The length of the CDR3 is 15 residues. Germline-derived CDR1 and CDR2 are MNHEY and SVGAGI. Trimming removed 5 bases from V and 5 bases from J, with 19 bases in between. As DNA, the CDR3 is TGTGCCAGCAGTCCCCCCTCGAGGGGGAGCGACGAGCAGTACTTC. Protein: CASSPPSRGSDEQYF.

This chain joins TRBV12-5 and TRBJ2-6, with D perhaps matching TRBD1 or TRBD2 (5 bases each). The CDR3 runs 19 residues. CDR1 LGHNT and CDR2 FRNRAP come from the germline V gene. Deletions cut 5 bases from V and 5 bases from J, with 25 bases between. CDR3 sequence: CASGRGALQDQSRANVLTF. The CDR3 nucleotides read TGTGCTAGTGGTAGGGGAGCTTTGCAGGACCAAAGTCGGGCCAACGTCCTGACTTTC. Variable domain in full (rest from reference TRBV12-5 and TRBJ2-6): DARVTQTPRHKVTEMGQEVTMRCQPILGHNTVFWYRQTMMQGLELLAYFRNRAPLDDSGMPKDRFSAEMPDATLATLKIQPSEPRDSAVYFCASGRGALQDQSRANVLTFGAGSRLTVL.

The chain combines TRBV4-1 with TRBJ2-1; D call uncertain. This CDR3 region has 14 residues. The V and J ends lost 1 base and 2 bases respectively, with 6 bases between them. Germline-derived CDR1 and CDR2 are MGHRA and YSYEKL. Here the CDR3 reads CASSQAETYNEQFF. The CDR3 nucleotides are TGCGCCAGCAGCCAAGCGGAAACCTACAATGAGCAGTTCTTC.

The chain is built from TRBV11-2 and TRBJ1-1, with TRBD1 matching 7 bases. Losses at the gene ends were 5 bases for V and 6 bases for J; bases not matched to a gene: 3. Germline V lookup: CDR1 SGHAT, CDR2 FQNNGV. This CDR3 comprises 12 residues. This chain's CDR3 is CASSTTGSEAFF. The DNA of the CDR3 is TGTGCCAGCAGCACGACAGGGTCTGAAGCTTTCTTT. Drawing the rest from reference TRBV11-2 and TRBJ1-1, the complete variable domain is EAGVAQSPRYKIIEKRQSVAFWCNPISGHATLYWYQQILGQGPKLLIQFQNNGVVDDSQLPKDRFSAERLKGVDSTLKIQPAKLEDSAVYLCASSTTGSEAFFGQGTRLTVV.

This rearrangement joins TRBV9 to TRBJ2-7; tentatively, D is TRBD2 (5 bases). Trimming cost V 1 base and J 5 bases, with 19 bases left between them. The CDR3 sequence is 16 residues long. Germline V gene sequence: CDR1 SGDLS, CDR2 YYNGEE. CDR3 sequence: CASSVKTPGIFHEQYF. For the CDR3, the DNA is TGTGCCAGCAGCGTAAAGACGCCGGGGATTTTCCACGAGCAGTACTTC.

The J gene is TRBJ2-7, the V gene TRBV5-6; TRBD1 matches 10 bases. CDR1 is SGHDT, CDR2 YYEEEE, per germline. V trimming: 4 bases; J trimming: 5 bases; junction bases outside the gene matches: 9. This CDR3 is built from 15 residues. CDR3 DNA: TGTGCCAGCAGCGCGGTTAAGACAGGGGGCCACGAGCAGTACTTC. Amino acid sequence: CASSAVKTGGHEQYF.

The CDR3 nucleotides are TGTGCCAGCAGCGTATACAAGAGCGGGCCCGGTGGCACCGGGGAGCTGTTTTTT. Protein: CASSVYKSGPGGTGELFF. This sequence joins TRBV9 and TRBJ2-2; possible D gene TRBD2, 6 bases. V was trimmed by 1 base and J by 4 bases, leaving 20 bases between them. The CDR3 is made up of 18 amino acids. The germline V gene has CDR1 SGDLS and CDR2 YYNGEE.

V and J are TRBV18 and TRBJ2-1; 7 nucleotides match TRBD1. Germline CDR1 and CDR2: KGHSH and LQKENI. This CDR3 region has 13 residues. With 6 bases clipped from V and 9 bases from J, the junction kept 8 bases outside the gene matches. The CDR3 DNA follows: TGTGCCAGCTCCCGACAGGGAAGTATTGAGCAGTTCTTC. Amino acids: CASSRQGSIEQFF.

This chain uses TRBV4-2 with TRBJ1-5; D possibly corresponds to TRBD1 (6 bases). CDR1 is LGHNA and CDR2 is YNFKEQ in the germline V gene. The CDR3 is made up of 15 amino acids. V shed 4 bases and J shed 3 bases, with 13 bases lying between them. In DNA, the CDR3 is TGTGCCAGCAGCCGAAGAACAGGGATCAATCAGCCCCAGCATTTT. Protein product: CASSRRTGINQPQHF.

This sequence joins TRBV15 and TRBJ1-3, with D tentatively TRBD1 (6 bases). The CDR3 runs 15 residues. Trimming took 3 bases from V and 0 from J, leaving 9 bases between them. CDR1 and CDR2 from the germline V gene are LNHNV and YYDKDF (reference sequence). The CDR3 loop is CATSRVRGSGNTIYF. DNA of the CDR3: TGTGCCACCAGCAGGGTCAGGGGCTCTGGAAACACCATATATTTT.

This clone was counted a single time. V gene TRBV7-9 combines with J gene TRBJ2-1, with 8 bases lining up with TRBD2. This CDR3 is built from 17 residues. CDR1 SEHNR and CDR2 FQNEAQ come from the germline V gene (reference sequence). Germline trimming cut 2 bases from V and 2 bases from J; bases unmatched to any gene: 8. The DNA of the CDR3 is TGTGCCAGCAGCTTAAAGACGGGAGGGGGGCCCTACAATGAGCAGTTCTTC. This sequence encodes CASSLKTGGGPYNEQFF.

The CDR3 nucleotides read TGTGCCAGCAGTTCCTATCCGGGACTAGCGGGGGAGCAGTACTTC. It specifies CASSSYPGLAGEQYF. The rearrangement links TRBV6-1 to TRBJ2-7, with 13 bases identical to TRBD2. This CDR3 region has 15 residues. Germline values: CDR1 MNHNS, CDR2 SASEGT. V gave up 5 bases and J gave up 7 bases; unmatched junction bases: 8.

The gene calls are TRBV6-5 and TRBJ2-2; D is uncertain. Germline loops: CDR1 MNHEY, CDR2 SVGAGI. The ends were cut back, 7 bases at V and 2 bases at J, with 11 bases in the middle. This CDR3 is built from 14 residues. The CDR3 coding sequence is TGTGCCAGCATGTCGACCCCAAACACCGGGGAGCTGTTTTTT. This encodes CASMSTPNTGELFF.

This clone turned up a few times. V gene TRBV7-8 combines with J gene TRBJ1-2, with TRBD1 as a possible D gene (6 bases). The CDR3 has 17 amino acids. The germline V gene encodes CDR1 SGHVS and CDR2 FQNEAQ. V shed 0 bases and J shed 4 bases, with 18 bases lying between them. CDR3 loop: CASSLASRGFMPYGYTF. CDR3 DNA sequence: TGTGCCAGCAGCTTAGCCAGTAGGGGGTTCATGCCCTATGGCTACACCTTC. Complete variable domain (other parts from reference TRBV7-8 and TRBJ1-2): GAGVSQSPRYKVAKRGQDVALRCDPISGHVSLFWYQQALGQGPEFLTYFQNEAQLDKSGLPSDRFFAERPEGSVSTLKIQRTQQEDSAVYLCASSLASRGFMPYGYTFGSGTRLTVV.

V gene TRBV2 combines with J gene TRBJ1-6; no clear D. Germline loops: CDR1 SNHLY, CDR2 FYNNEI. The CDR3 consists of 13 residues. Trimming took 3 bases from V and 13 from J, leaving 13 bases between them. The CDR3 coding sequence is TGTGCCAGCAGTGAGGCCTCAAACGGCCCCCTCCACTTT. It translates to CASSEASNGPLHF. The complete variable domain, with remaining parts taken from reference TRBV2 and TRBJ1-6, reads EPEVTQTPSHQVTQMGQEVILRCVPISNHLYFYWYRQILGQKVEFLVSFYNNEISEKSEIFDDQFSVERPDGSNFTLKIRSTKLEDSAMYFCASSEASNGPLHFGNGTRLTVT.

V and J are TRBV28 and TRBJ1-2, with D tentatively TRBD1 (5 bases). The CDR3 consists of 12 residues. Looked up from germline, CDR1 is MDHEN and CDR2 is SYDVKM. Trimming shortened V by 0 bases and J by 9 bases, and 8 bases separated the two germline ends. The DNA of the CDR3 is TGTGCCAGCAGTTTATGGGACAAAAGCTACACCTTC. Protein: CASSLWDKSYTF.

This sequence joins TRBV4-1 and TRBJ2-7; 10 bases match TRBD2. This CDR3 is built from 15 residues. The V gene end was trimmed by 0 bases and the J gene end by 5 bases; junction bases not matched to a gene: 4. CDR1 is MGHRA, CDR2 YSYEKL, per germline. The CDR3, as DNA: TGCGCCAGCAGCCAAGACGCTAGCGGGGGAAACGAGCAGTACTTC. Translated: CASSQDASGGNEQYF.

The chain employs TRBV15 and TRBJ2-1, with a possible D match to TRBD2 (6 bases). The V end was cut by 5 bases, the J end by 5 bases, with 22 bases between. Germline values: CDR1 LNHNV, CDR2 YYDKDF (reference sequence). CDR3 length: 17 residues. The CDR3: CATSGIDIADSNNEQFF. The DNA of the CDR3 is TGTGCCACCAGCGGAATTGACATAGCGGACTCGAACAATGAGCAGTTCTTC.